This T cell receptor (beta chain) was sequenced during a study of shared T cell receptors in the human thymus. V lost 6 bases to trimming and J lost 3 bases, with 17 bases between them. From germline, CDR1 is SGHVS and CDR2 FQNEAQ. This CDR3 contains 15 residues. Profiling relied on immunoSEQ multiplex PCR, and the TCRdb table lists in-frame clones only, not all of them. This table holds 72,000 or so clones, roughly 96% found once. The sequence came from a human donor. The specimen sequenced was thymocytes. V gene TRBV7-8 combines with J gene TRBJ2-5; the D gene could be TRBD1 or TRBD2 (6 bases each). CDR3 region: CASRKGGQREETQYF. The CDR3, as DNA: TGTGCCAGCAGAAAGGGGGGCCAAAGGGAAGAGACCCAGTACTTC.